This T cell receptor (beta chain) was recovered during a study of T cells in Graves' hyperthyroidism and ophthalmopathy. Findings of the study overall: The model identified upcoming ophthalmopathy a median roughly 6.5 months ahead of onset. Most expanded thyroid clonotypes above 0.001 also appeared in blood.

TCR beta CDR3 sequences were amplified from RNA transcripts. RT-PCR in the first round (using the HTBI primer set) targeted the TCR CDR3. TCRdb re-derived calls from the multiplex PCR reads in MiXCR, one entry per CDR3 protein. The sample shows hundreds of thousands of distinct CDR3 sequences, 38% of them seen only once. V was pared by 3 bases and J by 2 bases, with 14 bases between. Per germline, CDR1 MGHRA and CDR2 YSYEKL. This CDR3 is built from 15 residues. In this sample, this clonotype turned up a few times. Antigen specificity is unknown. Patients aged 18 to 65 had newly diagnosed hyperthyroidism of under 2 months' duration.

The chain couples TRBV4-1 to TRBJ2-7; possibly TRBD2 for D (6 bases). Source material: blood. This TCR was recovered from a man aged 18 to 29 with Graves' hyperthyroidism. CDR3: CASSQGLDTTYEQYF. The DNA of the CDR3 is TGCGCCAGCAGCCAGGGACTCGACACAACCTACGAGCAGTACTTC.